The present entry profiles one TCR beta chain with its context. This clone was observed a handful of times. Which antigen it targets is not known. No base quality values were provided; no much bigger clone lies one nucleotide off. These data are taken from a study of beta chain features in type 1 diabetes (dated by TCRdb to the late 2010s). In the study overall: Mean age, gender distribution, total cell number and subset yield did not differ between patients and healthy donors. A total of roughly 99,000,000 sorted cells were examined across all samples, and the number of cells per subset was strongly correlated with RNA yield. Regulatory and stem cell-like memory subsets were obtained from only 8 patients and roughly 8 healthy donors, while naive and central memory subsets were obtained from all 28 donors. In the study, TCRB repertoires of sorted circulating CD4+ T cell subsets from recently diagnosed type 1 diabetes patients were compared with those of matched healthy donors. General findings and caveats noted by the study authors: Sequencing cDNA rather than genomic DNA could over-represent highly expressing activated cells, although activation and CD3 levels did not differ between groups. Shorter templates might be favored by PCR, yet because patient and control samples were amplified and corrected together, any such skew would affect both groups equally. A moderate but significant shortening of TCRB CDR3 length was observed in type 1 diabetes patients in all four CD4+ subsets. Only small numbers of individuals were included in the HLA sub-analyses, which left unresolved whether HLA type had any influence on TCRB rearrangement. Naive, central memory and regulatory TCRB repertoires appeared to be more alike among patients than among healthy donors. Patients with type 1 diabetes made fewer insertions and deleted more nucleotides at VDJ recombination sites, implying thymic rearrangement abnormalities.

A single peripheral blood draw of about 116 mL on average was collected from each donor into heparinised tubes. Naive, central memory, regulatory and stem cell-like memory CD4+ T cells were sorted on a BD FACSAria II using a panel including CD45RO, CCR7, CD25, CD127, CD95 and CD27. All sorted populations exceeded 95% purity. PBMCs were isolated right away by Lymphoprep density gradient centrifugation and were stained directly, without culture. To minimize batch effects, samples were stained and sorted in pairs, one healthy donor with one patient per experiment. Via the germline V gene, CDR1 is SGHTA and CDR2 FQGNSA. Germline trimming: 1 base from V, 3 bases from J; junction bases outside gene matches: 5. Taken from cysteine to phenylalanine, the CDR3 has 16 residues. CDR3 DNA is the only sequence kept; it has 48 bases, read in frame from the first base. The entire isolated RNA was reverse transcribed using the High Capacity cDNA Reverse Transcription Kit, and thus expressed TCRB transcripts were sequenced. Naive, central memory and regulatory T cell samples underwent deep immunoSEQ sequencing, averaging around 3.7 million total reads per sample. Sorted cells were lysed in RLT buffer, and RNA was extracted using DNase-treated RNeasy Micro or Mini kits according to cell number. To prevent cross-contamination, each cell subset was processed individually, whereas patient and healthy donor samples were processed jointly. The immunoSEQ multiplex PCR was used to amplify TCRB sequences from cDNA, yielding 87-bp fragments that span the CDR3 region. Sequencing of the amplicons was performed on the Illumina HiSeq platform. Per the source publication's procedure: Synthetic template baselines were used to correct PCR bias computationally, reads within Hamming distance 2 were collapsed together, and singletons that could not be merged were discarded. Reads were aligned against IMGT so that V, D and J genes, CDR3 length and insertions or deletions at six rearrangement sites could be assigned. Clonotype counts were normalized to sorted cell number within each subset before computing true diversity and Gini coefficients with the tcR R package. Repertoire sharing was quantified using the overlap coefficient calculated on TCRB nucleotide sequences. Out-of-frame TCRB sequences from naive cells were analyzed to stand in for the pre-selection repertoire. The immuneACCESS repertoire file appears here via TCRdb, limited to in-frame rearrangements. These files lack a portion of the clones; in checked studies, under half of the deficit traces to unresolved V genes, and the cause of the others is not known. The D gene and trimming were derived from the DNA, and the V and J assignments and clone size from that table. The sample table shows about 450,000 clones, and 11% are seen once. More than 0.045% of the sample comes from the top ten.

The sequenced sample was naive CD4+ T cells from blood. The sample's cell subset or site label is to be understood as: true naive CD4+ T cells. The receptor's source is a woman aged 18-35 years in good health. The V and J genes are TRBV7-2 and TRBJ2-3, and 9 junctional nucleotides match TRBD2. The DNA sequence follows: TGTGCCAGCAGCTTAGACGGCGGGGGGGCAACAGATACGCAGTATTTT. It translates to CASSLDGGGATDTQYF.